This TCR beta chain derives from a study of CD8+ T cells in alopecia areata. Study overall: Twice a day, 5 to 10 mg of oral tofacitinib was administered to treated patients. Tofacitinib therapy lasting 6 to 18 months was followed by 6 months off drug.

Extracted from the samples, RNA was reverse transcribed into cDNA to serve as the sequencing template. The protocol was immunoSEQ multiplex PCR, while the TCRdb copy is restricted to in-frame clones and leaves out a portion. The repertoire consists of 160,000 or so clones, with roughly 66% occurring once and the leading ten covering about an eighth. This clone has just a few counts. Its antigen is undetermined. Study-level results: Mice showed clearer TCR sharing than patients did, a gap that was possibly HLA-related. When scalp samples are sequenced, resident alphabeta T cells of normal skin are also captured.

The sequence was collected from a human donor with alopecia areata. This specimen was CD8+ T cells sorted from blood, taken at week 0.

The CDR3 DNA is TGCGCCAGCAGCATTACGGCGGGTACCGGGGAGCTGTTTTTT. This codes for CASSITAGTGELFF. This chain joins TRBV5-1 and TRBJ2-2, with a possible D match to TRBD2 (5 bases). CDR3 length: 14 residues. Deletions cut 4 bases from V and 5 bases from J, with 12 bases between. The germline V gene has CDR1 SGHRS and CDR2 YFSETQ. Full variable domain (remainder filled in from reference TRBV5-1 and TRBJ2-2): KAGVTQTPRYLIKTRGQQVTLSCSPISGHRSVSWYQQTPGQGLQFLFEYFSETQRNKGNFPGRFSGRQFSNSRSEMNVSTLELGDSALYLCASSITAGTGELFFGEGSRLTVL.